These T cell receptor beta chains were read from a single sample in a study of post-analysis software for immune sequencing data. MiXCR was run by TCRdb on the PCR reads, yielding one entry per CDR3 protein. The sample has 800,000 to 950,000 distinct CDR3 sequences, approximately 50% seen once. The sequenced sample consisted of blood. The receptor source for this set is a girl between 10 and 17 years old with multiple sclerosis. Both conserved end residues are part of each CDR3. Each record gives: J gene, clone size, D gene, V gene, CDR3 protein, CDR3 DNA. D genes are given only for firm matches. Size is stated for part of the rows, as once, few or many counts, or as a class when the clone is expanded.

>TRBJ2-3|few|TRBD1|TRBV10-3
CAISDRGHTQYF
TGTGCCATCAGCGACAGGGGACATACGCAGTATTTT
>TRBJ1-1|once|TRBD1|TRBV5-5
CASSHYPDRMAEAFF
TGTGCCAGCAGCCATTACCCGGACAGGATGGCTGAAGCTTTCTTT
>TRBJ2-1|few|TRBD2|TRBV20-1
CSAKERGARNNEQFF
TGCAGTGCTAAGGAGCGGGGGGCCAGAAACAATGAGCAGTTCTTC
>TRBJ1-2|.|TRBD1|TRBV25-1
CASSGRGQGDSTNYGYTF
TGTGCCAGCAGTGGAAGAGGACAGGGGGATTCAACTAACTATGGCTACACCTTC
>TRBJ2-3|.|TRBD2|TRBV4-1
CASSQVLAGISTDTQYF
TGCGCCAGCAGCCAAGTACTAGCGGGAATCAGCACAGATACGCAGTATTTT
>TRBJ2-3|.|.|TRBV20-1
CSARVWGGSTDTQYF
TGCAGTGCTAGAGTATGGGGGGGCAGCACAGATACGCAGTATTTT
>TRBJ2-3|.|.|TRBV20-1
CSANPGKDTQYF
TGCAGTGCTAACCCGGGAAAAGATACGCAGTATTTT
>TRBJ1-2|.|.|TRBV5-1
CASSLGQEYGYTF
TGCGCCAGCAGCTTGGGACAGGAATATGGCTACACCTTC
>TRBJ2-1|.|.|TRBV5-1
CASSLAFGGAGNEQFF
TGCGCCAGCAGCTTGGCCTTTGGGGGAGCCGGCAATGAGCAGTTCTTC
>TRBJ2-7|.|TRBD2|TRBV3-1
CASSQDRLAGATYEQYF
TGTGCCAGCAGCCAAGATAGACTAGCGGGGGCGACCTACGAGCAGTACTTC
>TRBJ1-6|.|.|TRBV9
CASSGGGGSPLHF
TGTGCCAGCAGCGGCGGGGGAGGATCACCCCTCCACTTT
>TRBJ2-1|.|.|TRBV9
CASSVVASALAYNEQFF
TGTGCCAGCAGCGTTGTGGCTAGCGCTCTAGCCTACAATGAGCAGTTCTTC
>TRBJ2-3|few|TRBD2|TRBV20-1
CSAPGWTSGRGGTDTQYF
TGCAGTGCTCCCGGATGGACTAGCGGGAGAGGTGGGACAGATACGCAGTATTTT
>TRBJ1-1|.|.|TRBV5-1
CASSLSQGGVNTEAFF
TGCGCCAGCAGCTTGTCGCAGGGCGGAGTAAACACTGAAGCTTTCTTT
>TRBJ2-5|.|.|TRBV7-9
CASSSAKKTLRFQETQYF
TGTGCCAGCAGCTCAGCGAAGAAGACCCTCAGGTTCCAAGAGACCCAGTACTTC
>TRBJ1-2|once|.|TRBV18
CASSPLDSQGRGYTF
TGTGCCAGCTCACCACTGGACTCCCAAGGTCGTGGCTACACCTTC
>TRBJ2-1|.|TRBD2|TRBV27
CASSPYPGLAGDNEQFF
TGTGCCAGCAGTCCGTACCCCGGACTAGCGGGAGACAATGAGCAGTTCTTC
>TRBJ1-1|.|.|TRBV18
CASSGAKNTEAFF
TGTGCCAGCTCAGGGGCAAAGAACACTGAAGCTTTCTTT
>TRBJ2-5|few|.|TRBV7-2
CASSFFSQETQYF
TGTGCCAGCAGCTTCTTCAGCCAAGAGACCCAGTACTTC
>TRBJ2-3|few|.|TRBV20-1
CSASPGFSTDTQYF
TGCAGTGCTTCTCCAGGGTTTTCCACAGATACGCAGTATTTT
>TRBJ2-5|few|.|TRBV27
CASSTLRQKETQYF
TGTGCCAGCAGTACCCTTCGACAGAAAGAGACCCAGTACTTC
>TRBJ2-7|few|TRBD1|TRBV12-3/TRBV12-4
CASSRQGRHSYEQYF
TGTGCCAGCAGCCGACAGGGCCGACACTCGTACGAGCAGTACTTC
>TRBJ1-6|many|.|TRBV5-1
CASSLLGNSPLHF
TGCGCCAGCAGCTTGTTAGGAAATTCACCCCTCCACTTT
>TRBJ2-6|few|TRBD1|TRBV7-9
CASSPYGQGSSGANVLTF
TGTGCCAGCAGCCCCTATGGACAGGGCTCCTCTGGGGCCAACGTCCTGACTTTC
>TRBJ2-5|.|TRBD2|TRBV27
CASSLFASGRRETQYF
TGTGCCAGCAGTTTATTCGCTAGCGGGAGACGGGAGACCCAGTACTTC
>TRBJ1-2|.|.|TRBV29-1
CSVEGASGYTF
TGCAGCGTTGAGGGGGCGAGTGGCTACACCTTC
>TRBJ2-1|.|TRBD2|TRBV29-1
CSVGLALGGEQFF
TGCAGCGTGGGACTAGCGTTAGGTGGTGAGCAGTTCTTC
>TRBJ2-6|.|.|TRBV6-2/TRBV6-3
CASSYATGTGANVLTF
TGTGCCAGCAGTTACGCAACAGGGACTGGGGCCAACGTCCTGACTTTC